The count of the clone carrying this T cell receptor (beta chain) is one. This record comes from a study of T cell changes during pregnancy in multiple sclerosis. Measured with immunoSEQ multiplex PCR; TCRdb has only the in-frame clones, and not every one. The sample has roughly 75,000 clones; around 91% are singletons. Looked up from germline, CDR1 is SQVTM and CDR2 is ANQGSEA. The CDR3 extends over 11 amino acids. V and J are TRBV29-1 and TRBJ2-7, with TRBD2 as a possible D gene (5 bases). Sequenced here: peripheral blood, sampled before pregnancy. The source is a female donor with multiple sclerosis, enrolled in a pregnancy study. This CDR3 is CRDLGGYEQYF. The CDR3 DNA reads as TGCAGGGACTTAGGTGGCTACGAGCAGTACTTC.